This TCR beta chain appears in the sequencing data of a study of blood T cell repertoires in COVID-19. Study information: Acute and convalescent COVID-19 specimens originated in the United States, Italy and Spain. T cells, B-cell-depleted T cells, or PBMCs provided the cDNA or gDNA that served as material.

Per the authors' pipeline: Cell counts per sample came from amplifying reference gene primers. Some clones are missing from TCRdb's copy, which holds only in-frame ones; the method was immunoSEQ multiplex PCR. V and J calls and clone size are as listed in that table; D and trimming were resolved from the DNA. Of approximately 50,000 clones in the sample, about 92% were seen once. The CDR3 is 15 residues long. CDR1 is SEHNR and CDR2 is FQNEAQ in the germline V gene (reference sequence). V was trimmed by 1 base and J by 6 bases, leaving 12 bases between them. This sequence was found in a human donor in a cohort sampled during active COVID-19. V usage is TRBV7-9 and J usage is TRBJ2-2, with no clear D. The sequencing input was peripheral blood. The CDR3: CASSLGSRWSGELFF. The CDR3 region has the DNA TGTGCCAGCAGCTTAGGGTCTCGGTGGTCCGGGGAGCTGTTTTTT.